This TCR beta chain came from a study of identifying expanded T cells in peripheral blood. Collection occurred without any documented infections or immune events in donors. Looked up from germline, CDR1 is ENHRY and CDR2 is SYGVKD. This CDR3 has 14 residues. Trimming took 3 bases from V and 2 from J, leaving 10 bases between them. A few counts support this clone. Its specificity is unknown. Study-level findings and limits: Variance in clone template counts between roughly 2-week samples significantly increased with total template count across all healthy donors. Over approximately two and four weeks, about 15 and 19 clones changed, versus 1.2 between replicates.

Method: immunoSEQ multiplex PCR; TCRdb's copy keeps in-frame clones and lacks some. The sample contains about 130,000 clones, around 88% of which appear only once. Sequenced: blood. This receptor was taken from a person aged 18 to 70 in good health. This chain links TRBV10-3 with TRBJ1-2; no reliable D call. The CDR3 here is CAISEGRGNYGYTF. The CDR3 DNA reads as TGTGCCATCAGTGAAGGGCGCGGCAACTATGGCTACACCTTC.